The 31 T cell receptor beta chains reported below all come from one sample, sequenced in a study of beta chain features in type 1 diabetes. Reverse transcription of all isolated RNA meant that expressed TCRB transcripts were sequenced. Data came from immunoSEQ multiplex PCR; TCRdb stores just in-frame clones and leaves some out. This sample has 130,000 to 150,000 clones, with 6% to 7.5% found just once. The sequenced sample was central memory CD4+ T cells from blood. These receptors came from a woman in her 30s in good health.

This clone was seen only a few times. The V and J genes are TRBV11-1 and TRBJ1-3; D may be TRBD1 (6 bases). V gave up 3 bases and J gave up 0 bases, with 12 bases separating them. The germline V gene has CDR1 SGHAT and CDR2 FQDESV (reference sequence). The CDR3 extends over 16 amino acids. CDR3 DNA: TGTGCCAGCAGCTTGGGACATCAGAGCTCTGGAAACACCATATATTTT. Encoded protein: CASSLGHQSSGNTIYF.

The rearrangement joins TRBV19 to TRBJ2-5; TRBD1 might be the D (6 bases). TRBJ2-7 explains the end of the DNA better; the J call may be wrong. The CDR3 runs to 14 residues. Germline V CDR1 and CDR2: LNHDA, SQIVND (reference sequence). The DNA for the CDR3 is TGTGCCAGTAGCGTCAAGGGGGATACCTACGAGCAGTACTTC. As protein: CASSVKGDTYEQYF.

This clone was seen more than once but under ten times. The rearrangement joins TRBV5-4 to TRBJ2-7; the match to TRBD2 covers 7 bases. CDR1 and CDR2 from the germline V gene are SGHNT and YYREEE (reference sequence). The CDR3 runs 14 residues. The V segment lost 3 bases and the J segment 0 bases; nucleotides outside the gene matches: 3. The CDR3 protein is CASSWDYHSYEQYF. CDR3 bases: TGTGCCAGCAGCTGGGACTATCACTCCTACGAGCAGTACTTC.

Only a few counts were recorded for this clone. This chain joins TRBV10-2 and TRBJ2-3; D gene uncertain. Germline values: CDR1 WSHSY, CDR2 SAAADI. V dropped 9 bases and J dropped 4 bases, with 14 bases sitting between them. This CDR3 comprises 13 residues. The CDR3 nucleotides are TGCGCCAGTAACAACGCCCCTGCAGATACGCAGTATTTT. Amino acid sequence: CASNNAPADTQYF.

The chain couples TRBV2 to TRBJ1-2; 12 bases fit TRBD1. The germline V gene has CDR1 SNHLY and CDR2 FYNNEI. This CDR3 has 14 amino acids. This CDR3 reads CAGPRGQGASGYTF. CDR3 bases: TGTGCTGGACCGCGGGGACAGGGGGCGAGTGGCTACACCTTC.

The V gene is TRBV28, the J gene TRBJ1-4, with D perhaps TRBD1 (6 bases). Trimming removed 2 bases from V and 15 bases from J, with 13 bases in between. Per the germline V gene, CDR1 is MDHEN and CDR2 is SYDVKM. This CDR3 comprises 12 residues. CDR3 nucleotide sequence: TGTGCCAGCAGTTTAAACCACAGGGAAATGTTTTTT. Its protein is CASSLNHREMFF.

The table lists this clone with a few counts. The genes are TRBV19 and TRBJ2-1; D call uncertain. The CDR3 has 13 amino acids. The germline V and J ends were trimmed by 1 base and 5 bases, with 6 bases remaining between them. CDR1 LNHDA and CDR2 SQIVND come from the germline V gene (reference sequence). CDR3 nucleotide sequence: TGTGCCAGTAGTATAGGGCTCAACAATGAGCAGTTCTTC. It codes for CASSIGLNNEQFF.

This clone was counted only a few times. This chain links TRBV15 with TRBJ2-5; TRBD2 matches at 7 bases. Germline assignment: CDR1 LNHNV and CDR2 YYDKDF (reference sequence). V trimming: 0 bases; J trimming: 2 bases; junction bases outside the gene matches: 9. The CDR3 is 17 residues long. The CDR3 is CATSRDGRGRSQETQYF. The CDR3 DNA reads TGTGCCACCAGCAGAGATGGGAGGGGCCGATCGCAAGAGACCCAGTACTTC.

This clone was counted between two and nine times. The gene calls are TRBV28 and TRBJ1-2, with D hard to call. This CDR3 is 13 amino acids long. V lost 4 bases to trimming and J lost 4 bases, with 10 bases between them. Germline CDR1 MDHEN, CDR2 SYDVKM. The CDR3, as DNA: TGTGCCAGCAGTTATAGAGGAAGCTATGGCTACACCTTC. It translates to CASSYRGSYGYTF.

The rearrangement uses TRBV5-4 and TRBJ2-1; unclear D gene. The V and J ends lost 0 bases and 2 bases respectively, with 9 bases between them. Germline CDR1 reads SGHNT; CDR2 reads YYREEE (reference sequence). The CDR3 is made up of 15 amino acids. As DNA, the CDR3 is TGTGCCAGCAGCTTGGCGGCAGGTCCCTACAATGAGCAGTTCTTC. Translation: CASSLAAGPYNEQFF.

The chain carries TRBV7-2 and TRBJ2-5; no definite D call. Germline lookup yields CDR1 SGHTA and CDR2 FQGNSA. V lost 2 bases and J 2 bases, leaving 6 bases between the germline ends. CDR3 length: 13 amino acids. CDR3 sequence: CASSLTRQETQYF. CDR3 nucleotide sequence: TGTGCCAGCAGCTTAACCAGACAAGAGACCCAGTACTTC.

The V and J genes are TRBV28 and TRBJ2-1, with 9 bases that match TRBD2. The CDR3 runs 16 residues. From germline, CDR1 is MDHEN and CDR2 SYDVKM. V gave up 3 bases and J gave up 7 bases; unmatched junction bases: 10. In nucleotides, the CDR3 is TGTGCCAGCAGTTTCTCGGGTAGCGGGAGTAAAAATGAGCAGTTCTTC. It encodes CASSFSGSGSKNEQFF. The full variable domain, in which reference TRBV28 and TRBJ2-1 provide the parts outside the CDR3, is DVKVTQSSRYLVKRTGEKVFLECVQDMDHENMFWYRQDPGLGLRLIYFSYDVKMKEKGDIPEGYSVSREKKERFSLILESASTNQTSMYLCASSFSGSGSKNEQFFGPGTRLTVL.

The chain joins TRBV5-4 to TRBJ2-4, with D possibly TRBD1 on 5 matching bases. V was shortened by 4 bases and J by 0 bases, with 11 bases between the two germline ends. Germline V gives CDR1 SGHNT, CDR2 YYREEE (reference sequence). The CDR3 totals 15 residues. The CDR3 sequence is CASSTDSVAKNIQYF. CDR3 nucleotide sequence: TGTGCCAGCAGCACCGACAGTGTAGCCAAAAACATTCAGTACTTC.

This clone was counted at least ten times. This rearrangement joins TRBV5-1 to TRBJ2-1, with 8 bases identical to TRBD1. V lost 7 bases, J lost 10 bases, and 10 bases stayed unmatched. Germline V gene lookup returns CDR1 SGHRS and CDR2 YFSETQ. The CDR3 loop spans 13 amino acids. CDR3: CASGRDRGSEQFF. The CDR3 nucleotides are TGCGCCAGCGGACGAGACAGGGGCTCCGAGCAGTTCTTC.

With respect to this clone: At one boundary the junction diverges from the germline segment, which might be a read error. This sequence joins TRBV5-6 and TRBJ2-1, with 8 nucleotides matching TRBD1. The CDR3 spans 15 residues. Per germline, CDR1 SGHDT and CDR2 YYEEEE. CDR3 region: CASSLGQGTYNEQLF. CDR3 nucleotide sequence: TGTGCCAGCAGCTTAGGACAGGGCACCTACAATGAGCAGCTCTTC.

In this sample, this clone turned up a few times. The rearrangement uses TRBV7-9 and TRBJ2-2; the D gene is possibly TRBD1 (7 bases). The ends were cut back, 4 bases at V and 2 bases at J, with 20 bases in the middle. CDR3 size: 18 residues. Germline loops: CDR1 SEHNR, CDR2 FQNEAQ (reference sequence). The CDR3 is CASSSPQGGGKNTGELFF. The CDR3 bases are TGTGCCAGCAGCTCCCCTCAGGGGGGCGGGAAAAACACCGGGGAGCTGTTTTTT.

The CDR3 spells CASSSSQALADSSEAFF. In DNA form, the CDR3 reads TGTGCCAGCTCATCGAGCCAGGCTCTGGCGGACAGTTCTGAAGCTTTCTTT. This sequence joins TRBV18 and TRBJ1-1; perhaps TRBD1 as D (6 bases). Germline V CDR1 and CDR2: KGHSH, LQKENI. The length of the CDR3 is 17 residues. V was shortened by 5 bases and J by 6 bases, with 25 bases between the two germline ends.

This clone occurred many times. V and J are TRBV7-2 and TRBJ2-1; D is ambiguous. Trimming removed 2 bases from V and 9 bases from J, with 5 bases in between. The CDR3 is 11 residues long. Germline V CDR1 and CDR2: SGHTA, FQGNSA. CDR3 protein: CASSLTGEQFF. The CDR3 coding sequence is TGTGCCAGCAGCTTAACGGGTGAGCAGTTCTTC. Full variable domain (outside the CDR3, taken from reference TRBV7-2 and TRBJ2-1): GAGVSQSPSNKVTEKGKDVELRCDPISGHTALYWYRQSLGQGLEFLIYFQGNSAPDKSGLPSDRFSAERTGGSVSTLTIQRTQQEDSAVYLCASSLTGEQFFGPGTRLTVL.

The V and J genes are TRBV7-2 and TRBJ2-7; 8 bases align to TRBD2. In germline, CDR1 is SGHTA, CDR2 FQGNSA. The trim removed 6 bases at V and 2 bases at J, leaving 3 bases unmatched. The CDR3 length is 13 residues. The CDR3 sequence is CASRLAAPYEQYF. The CDR3 bases are TGTGCCAGCAGACTAGCGGCACCCTACGAGCAGTACTTC.

This clone occurred a few times. The chain has TRBV7-4 and TRBJ1-5; 7 bases match TRBD1. This CDR3 is built from 15 residues. The J segment lost 3 bases and the V segment lost 5 bases, leaving 7 bases of the junction unmatched. Germline-derived CDR1 and CDR2 are SGHVT and SQSDAQ. The CDR3 sequence: CASSKGQNINQPQHF. In nucleotides, the CDR3 is TGTGCCAGCAGCAAGGGACAGAACATCAATCAGCCCCAGCATTTT.

This sequence joins TRBV4-3 and TRBJ2-7; 7 bases align to TRBD2. The V segment lost 10 bases and the J segment 6 bases; nucleotides outside the gene matches: 12. Germline V gives CDR1 LGHNA, CDR2 YSLEER. This CDR3 spans 13 amino acids. The CDR3 loop is CATPGRGSGEQYF. CDR3 nucleotides: TGCGCCACCCCAGGGCGGGGGTCGGGCGAGCAGTACTTC.

The rearrangement joins TRBV5-1 to TRBJ2-2; a possible D gene is TRBD1 (6 bases). CDR3 size: 17 residues. Trimming removed 0 bases from V and 1 base from J, with 13 bases in between. Germline CDR1 is SGHRS and CDR2 is YFSETQ. Here the CDR3 DNA reads TGCGCCAGCAGCTTGGTACCCCCGGGACAGAACACCGGGGAGCTGTTTTTT. It translates to CASSLVPPGQNTGELFF.

This clone was seen a few times. The chain joins TRBV6-5 to TRBJ1-1, with D possibly matching TRBD1 (5 bases). V was cut by 7 bases and J by 5 bases, with 20 bases left in between. Germline V CDR1 and CDR2: MNHEY, SVGAGI. CDR3 length: 15 residues. CDR3 coding DNA: TGTGCCAGCAATTCCCTAAGCGGGGCAATTACTGAAGCTTTCTTT. This encodes CASNSLSGAITEAFF.

The chain is built from TRBV19 and TRBJ2-6; D is perhaps TRBD1 (6 bases). Trimming removed 8 bases from V and 1 base from J, with 12 bases in between. This CDR3 comprises 15 residues. CDR1 is LNHDA, CDR2 SQIVND, per germline (reference sequence). The DNA of the CDR3 is TGTGCCAGTCGCGCACAGGGATCTGGGGCCAACGTCCTGACTTTC. It specifies CASRAQGSGANVLTF.

This clone was seen a few times. The J gene is TRBJ2-1, the V gene TRBV7-2; D possibly corresponds to TRBD1 (6 bases). V lost 2 bases to trimming and J lost 9 bases, with 17 bases between them. The CDR3 is made up of 15 amino acids. Germline V CDR1 and CDR2: SGHTA, FQGNSA. The CDR3 reads CASSLNAYRAGEQFF. DNA for the CDR3: TGTGCCAGCAGCTTAAATGCCTACAGGGCAGGTGAGCAGTTCTTC. Based on the CDR3 plus reference TRBV7-2 and TRBJ2-1, the full variable domain is GAGVSQSPSNKVTEKGKDVELRCDPISGHTALYWYRQSLGQGLEFLIYFQGNSAPDKSGLPSDRFSAERTGGSVSTLTIQRTQQEDSAVYLCASSLNAYRAGEQFFGPGTRLTVL.

J is TRBJ2-2 and V is TRBV27; 7 bases are a match to TRBD1. The CDR3 totals 14 residues. V lost 5 bases, J lost 4 bases, and 4 bases stayed unmatched. The germline gives CDR1 MNHEY, CDR2 SMNVEV (reference sequence). The CDR3 nucleotides read TGTGCCAGCAGTACCGGGACAGCCACCGGGGAGCTGTTTTTT. It codes for CASSTGTATGELFF.

This clone was seen ten or more times. The chain employs TRBV28 and TRBJ2-7, with D perhaps TRBD2 (6 bases). CDR3 size: 12 residues. V lost 8 bases to trimming and J lost 0 bases, with 8 bases between them. CDR1 and CDR2 from the germline V gene are MDHEN and SYDVKM. This CDR3 is CASVGSSYEQYF. CDR3 nucleotide sequence: TGTGCCAGCGTCGGGAGCTCCTACGAGCAGTACTTC.

This clone appeared a few times. V usage is TRBV9 and J usage is TRBJ2-2; TRBD2 aligns across 9 bases. Trimming removed 4 bases from V and 8 bases from J; junction bases left unmatched: 12. The CDR3 totals 16 residues. The germline V gene has CDR1 SGDLS and CDR2 YYNGEE. Written as DNA, the CDR3 is TGTGCCAGCAGCCTCGGTTTTAGCGGGAGTGAGGGGGAGCTGTTTTTT. Protein: CASSLGFSGSEGELFF.

The rearrangement links TRBV19 to TRBJ2-5, with 8 positions matching TRBD2. V trimming: 6 bases; J trimming: 6 bases; junction bases outside the gene matches: 6. The germline V gene encodes CDR1 LNHDA and CDR2 SQIVND (reference sequence). CDR3 length: 13 amino acids. CDR3 in DNA: TGTGCCAGTAGCCCGGGGGGGTTGAAGACCCAGTACTTC. Translated: CASSPGGLKTQYF. The full variable domain, completed using reference TRBV19 and TRBJ2-5, is DGGITQSPKYLFRKEGQNVTLSCEQNLNHDAMYWYRQDPGQGLRLIYYSQIVNDFQKGDIAEGYSVSREKKESFPLTVTSAQKNPTAFYLCASSPGGLKTQYFGPGTRLLVL.

This clone was observed at least ten times. CDR3 sequence reads: CASSQGLMNTEAFF. Written as DNA, the CDR3 is TGCGCCAGCAGCCAGGGGCTTATGAACACTGAAGCTTTCTTT. The V gene is TRBV4-3, the J gene TRBJ1-1; the D gene is possibly TRBD1 (5 bases). Trimming shortened V by 3 bases and J by 0 bases, and 8 bases separated the two germline ends. The length of the CDR3 is 14 residues. Germline V gives CDR1 LGHNA, CDR2 YSLEER.

This clone was counted only a few times. The chain links TRBV5-4 to TRBJ2-1; D may be TRBD1 (6 bases). The CDR3 is 15 residues long. V was shortened by 0 bases and J by 0 bases, with 7 bases between the two germline ends. Germline V gene data show CDR1 as SGHNT and CDR2 as YYREEE (reference sequence). CDR3 nucleotides: TGTGCCAGCAGCTTGGAAGGGGGCTCCTACAATGAGCAGTTCTTC. This translates into CASSLEGGSYNEQFF. Based on the CDR3 plus reference TRBV5-4 and TRBJ2-1, the full variable domain is ETGVTQSPTHLIKTRGQQVTLRCSSQSGHNTVSWYQQALGQGPQFIFQYYREEENGRGNFPPRFSGLQFPNYSSELNVNALELDDSALYLCASSLEGGSYNEQFFGPGTRLTVL.